The T cell receptor (beta chain) described here comes from a study of T cell responses to AZD1222 COVID-19 vaccine. General study findings and limits: Regions 160-218 and 743-854 dominated among vaccine-associated CD4 TCRs spanning spike. Spike-specific TCR breadth and depth went up after people got two AZD1222 doses.

Comment on this clone: Its cognate antigen is unknown.

This table comes from immunoSEQ multiplex PCR, and its TCRdb copy is limited to in-frame clones, with some not included. In the table there are 140,000 or so clones, around 91% of which are singletons. V was pared by 1 base and J by 10 bases, with 13 bases between. Germline-derived CDR1 and CDR2 are SGHTA and FQGNSA. The CDR3 loop spans 13 amino acids. The starting material was peripheral blood, obtained on day 0 of AZD1222 vaccination. The chain recombines TRBV7-2 with TRBJ1-2; no definite D call. This sequence originates from an adult in good health. The DNA for the CDR3 is TGTGCCAGCAGCTTAGGGGGTCCGGGGTTCTACACCTTC. Translated: CASSLGGPGFYTF.